The 8 T cell receptor beta chains below all came from one sample that was sequenced in a study of blood T cell repertoires in COVID-19. Measured with immunoSEQ multiplex PCR; TCRdb has only the in-frame clones, and not every one. The table records about 100,000 clones, less than 90% of them present only once. The specimen sequenced was peripheral blood. These receptors originate from a human donor in a cohort sampled during active COVID-19.

A word on this clone: Other DNA sequences within the sample encode an identical CDR3. This chain links TRBV4-2 with TRBJ1-2; D remains ambiguous. The CDR3 runs 14 residues. V lost 3 bases, J lost 4 bases, and 12 bases lay in between. CDR1 and CDR2 from the germline V gene are LGHNA and YNFKEQ. The CDR3 DNA follows: TGTGCCAGCAGCCAGGGCGAAAATCCCTATGGCTACACCTTC. Translating gives CASSQGENPYGYTF.

The count of this clone is one. The V and J genes are TRBV4-2 and TRBJ2-7; D remains ambiguous. Per the germline V gene, CDR1 is LGHNA and CDR2 is YNFKEQ. Trimming took off 0 bases at V and 4 bases at J, with 7 bases between the two ends. CDR3 length: 13 amino acids. The CDR3 loop is CASSQDFRYEQYF. The CDR3 nucleotides read TGTGCCAGCAGCCAAGATTTCAGATACGAGCAGTACTTC.

The chain has TRBV10-3 and TRBJ2-1, with TRBD2 matching 9 bases. With 6 bases clipped from V and 6 bases from J, the junction kept 12 bases outside the gene matches. The CDR3 is 16 amino acids. Germline values: CDR1 ENHRY, CDR2 SYGVKD. The CDR3 loop reads CAIRDPAGGVFNEQFF. The CDR3 DNA follows: TGTGCCATCAGGGACCCGGCGGGAGGGGTCTTCAATGAGCAGTTCTTC.

This rearrangement joins TRBV28 to TRBJ2-7, with 9 positions matching TRBD1. The CDR3 consists of 13 residues. Trimming cost V 4 bases and J 13 bases; bases outside gene matches: 11. The germline gives CDR1 MDHEN, CDR2 SYDVKM. The CDR3 coding sequence is TGTGCCAGCAGTTACCGGGACAGGGCAGGACATTACTTC. Its protein product is CASSYRDRAGHYF.

The rearrangement joins TRBV5-1 to TRBJ2-5; 12 bases fit TRBD2. The germline V gene encodes CDR1 SGHRS and CDR2 YFSETQ. CDR3 size: 15 residues. Trimming cost V 2 bases and J 2 bases; bases outside gene matches: 1. The CDR3 here is CASSFTSGGQETQYF. CDR3 in DNA: TGCGCCAGCAGCTTCACTAGCGGGGGGCAAGAGACCCAGTACTTC.

This clone appeared a few times. This chain connects TRBV5-4 to TRBJ1-3, with D unclear. Per germline, CDR1 SGHNT and CDR2 YYREEE (reference sequence). V lost 4 bases and J lost 0, with 8 bases in between. The CDR3 has 14 amino acids. This chain's CDR3 is CASSPDSSGNTIYF. CDR3 DNA sequence: TGTGCCAGCAGCCCGGACTCCTCTGGAAACACCATATATTTT.

This sequence joins TRBV25-1 and TRBJ2-5; no definite D call. The germline V and J ends were trimmed by 2 bases and 2 bases, with 12 bases remaining between them. This CDR3 comprises 15 residues. The germline V gene has CDR1 MGHDK and CDR2 SYGVNS. The CDR3: CASSEIHETQETQYF. CDR3 in DNA: TGTGCCAGCAGTGAAATACACGAAACACAAGAGACCCAGTACTTC.

The rearrangement links TRBV12-5 to TRBJ2-2; TRBD2 matches 7 bases. The J segment lost 5 bases and the V segment lost 6 bases, leaving 6 bases of the junction unmatched. The CDR3 covers 14 residues. Germline V gene sequence: CDR1 LGHNT, CDR2 FRNRAP. The CDR3 here is CASGQPGLTGELFF. For the CDR3, the DNA is TGTGCTAGTGGCCAACCGGGACTAACCGGGGAGCTGTTTTTT.